The next 21 T cell receptor beta chains were all read from a single sample in a study of siplizumab effects on memory and regulatory T cells. Clones were sequenced by immunoSEQ multiplex PCR, and TCRdb holds only the in-frame ones, with some missing. The data hold more than 70,000 clones, with more than 85% observed a single time. Sequencing was carried out using CD8+ T cells sorted from blood. These receptors were collected from a human donor in good health.

The chain has TRBV2 and TRBJ2-7; TRBD1 or TRBD2 may be the D gene (5 bases each). The germline V and J ends were trimmed by 2 bases and 0 bases, with 14 bases remaining between them. The CDR3 is made up of 16 amino acids. Germline CDR1 is SNHLY and CDR2 is FYNNEI. CDR3 coding DNA: TGTGCCAGCAGTGAATTAGGGTGGGGGAGCTCCTACGAGCAGTACTTC. This codes for CASSELGWGSSYEQYF.

The V and J genes are TRBV13 and TRBJ2-2, with 11 bases matching TRBD2. Germline V gives CDR1 PRHDT, CDR2 FYEKMQ (reference sequence). V shed 4 bases and J 7 bases; nucleotides not matched to a gene: 17. The CDR3 extends over 19 amino acids. CDR3 region: CASSSYRGLYSGRVGELFF. CDR3 coding DNA: TGTGCCAGCAGCTCCTACCGAGGACTTTATAGCGGGAGGGTCGGGGAGCTGTTTTTT.

The V and J genes are TRBV19 and TRBJ2-3, with 10 bases identical to TRBD2. The germline CDR1 and CDR2 sequences are LNHDA and SQIVND (reference sequence). Unmatched junction bases numbered 11, after V lost 7 bases and J lost 4 bases. The CDR3 is 16 residues long. CDR3 nucleotide sequence: TGTGCCAGTACATACGGTTCTAGCGGGAGCGCAGATACGCAGTATTTT. Protein: CASTYGSSGSADTQYF. The full variable domain, completed using reference TRBV19 and TRBJ2-3, is DGGITQSPKYLFRKEGQNVTLSCEQNLNHDAMYWYRQDPGQGLRLIYYSQIVNDFQKGDIAEGYSVSREKKESFPLTVTSAQKNPTAFYLCASTYGSSGSADTQYFGPGTRLTVL.

The V call is TRBV11-2, the J call TRBJ2-3; maybe TRBD1 (5 bases). Germline CDR1 and CDR2: SGHAT and FQNNGV. The CDR3 runs 15 residues. The V end was cut by 2 bases, the J end by 0 bases, with 9 bases between. CDR3 amino acids: CASSLLGASTDTQYF. CDR3 sequence (DNA): TGTGCCAGCAGCTTATTAGGGGCGAGCACAGATACGCAGTATTTT.

This clone came up once. The rearrangement uses TRBV5-1 and TRBJ1-1, with TRBD1 identical over 9 bases. Germline V gives CDR1 SGHRS, CDR2 YFSETQ. After removal of 3 bases from V and 5 bases from J, the junction contained 11 bases not matched to a gene. CDR3 length: 16 residues. The CDR3 nucleotides read TGCGCCAGCAGCTATACCGGGACAGGGACGGGTACTGAAGCTTTCTTT. This gives the protein CASSYTGTGTGTEAFF. Full variable domain (rest looked up from reference TRBV5-1 and TRBJ1-1): KAGVTQTPRYLIKTRGQQVTLSCSPISGHRSVSWYQQTPGQGLQFLFEYFSETQRNKGNFPGRFSGRQFSNSRSEMNVSTLELGDSALYLCASSYTGTGTGTEAFFGQGTRLTVV.

This clone was observed once. The CDR3 reads CASSLIAGINEKLFF. The DNA of the CDR3 is TGTGCCAGCAGTTTAATTGCGGGCATTAATGAAAAACTGTTTTTT. The chain employs TRBV27 and TRBJ1-4; D unresolved. Looked up from germline, CDR1 is MNHEY and CDR2 is SMNVEV (reference sequence). The ends were cut back, 2 bases at V and 4 bases at J, with 11 bases in the middle. The CDR3 extends over 15 amino acids.

J is TRBJ2-3 and V is TRBV27; TRBD1 matches at 8 bases. The V segment lost 7 bases and the J segment 1 base; nucleotides outside the gene matches: 13. The V gene's germline CDR1 is MNHEY and CDR2 SMNVEV (reference sequence). The CDR3 has 17 residues. The CDR3 DNA reads TGTGCCAGCACTCGAAGGACAGGGAGGCCCGGCACAGATACGCAGTATTTT. Translating it yields CASTRRTGRPGTDTQYF.

The chain carries TRBV21-1 and TRBJ1-5. TRBV21-1 is listed as a pseudogene. The CDR3 runs to 18 residues. The CDR3 DNA follows: TGTGCCAGCAGCCCGGACCGTGGAGCCGGGGATAGCAATCAGCCCCAGCATTTT. Its protein is CASSPDRGAGDSNQPQHF.

This clone has only one observation. The rearrangement links TRBV9 to TRBJ2-2; D gene ambiguous. Germline CDR1 and CDR2: SGDLS and YYNGEE. The CDR3 runs 15 residues. V was pared by 2 bases and J by 4 bases, with 12 bases between. DNA for the CDR3: TGTGCCAGCAGCGTTGGTGGGAAGGGCACCGGGGAGCTGTTTTTT. Protein product: CASSVGGKGTGELFF.

Of note for this clone: One junction end does not reproduce the germline sequence, and a read error may be involved. This sequence joins TRBV25-1 and TRBJ2-1; 11 bases match TRBD2. In germline, CDR1 is MGHDK, CDR2 SYGVNS. The CDR3 is 14 amino acids. The CDR3 protein is CVSRGLAAYNEQFF. The DNA for the CDR3 is TGTGTCAGCAGGGGACTAGCGGCCTACAATGAGCAGTTCTTC. The variable domain in full, completed from reference TRBV25-1 and TRBJ2-1, reads EADIYQTPRYLVIGTGKKITLECSQTMGHDKMYWYQQDPGMELHLIHYSYGVNSTEKGDLSSESTVSRIRTEHFPLTLESARPSHTSQYLCVSRGLAAYNEQFFGPGTRLTVL.

This clone was seen more than once but under ten times. The V and J genes are TRBV19 and TRBJ1-1; perhaps TRBD1 as D (5 bases). The V gene lost 6 bases and the J gene lost 8 bases, with 19 bases spanning the gap. The CDR3 extends over 14 amino acids. Germline CDR1 and CDR2: LNHDA and SQIVND (reference sequence). The CDR3 DNA reads as TGTGCCAGTAGCCTCCTCGTCCGGGGCCGAGAAGCTTTCTTT. Translating gives CASSLLVRGREAFF.

This rearrangement joins TRBV4-1 to TRBJ2-5; perhaps TRBD1 as D (5 bases). Trimming pared 0 bases from V and 1 base from J, leaving 9 bases between. Germline loops: CDR1 MGHRA, CDR2 YSYEKL. The CDR3 extends over 15 amino acids. The CDR3 reads CASSQETRGQETQYF. The CDR3 region has the DNA TGCGCCAGCAGCCAAGAGACAAGGGGCCAAGAGACCCAGTACTTC.

The CDR3 region is CASSVTAGEVNDEQFF. DNA for the CDR3: TGTGCCAGCAGCGTCACAGCGGGAGAAGTAAATGATGAGCAGTTCTTC. The rearrangement joins TRBV9 to TRBJ2-1; 8 nucleotides agree with TRBD2. The CDR3 contains 16 residues. Germline CDR1 is SGDLS and CDR2 is YYNGEE. V lost 2 bases and J lost 8; bases outside the gene matches: 12.

The rearrangement joins TRBV27 to TRBJ2-3; 9 positions match TRBD2. Germline values: CDR1 MNHEY, CDR2 SMNVEV (reference sequence). V lost 3 bases and J lost 4; bases outside the gene matches: 5. This CDR3 has 15 amino acids. The CDR3 bases are TGTGCCAGCAGTTTTGTGTTAGCGGGAGCAGATACGCAGTATTTT. It codes for CASSFVLAGADTQYF.

In nucleotides, the CDR3 is TGTGCCAGTGGGGACGGATCCAATCAGCCCCAGCATTTT. Translated: CASGDGSNQPQHF. V is TRBV19 and J is TRBJ1-5, with TRBD1 as a possible D gene (5 bases). Germline V gene sequence: CDR1 LNHDA, CDR2 SQIVND (reference sequence). The V and J ends lost 8 bases and 3 bases respectively, with 11 bases between them. The CDR3 spans 13 residues.

The CDR3 coding sequence is TGTGCCAGCAGTTCCACGACCGGGACGGAAAAGCCCCAGCATTTT. This encodes CASSSTTGTEKPQHF. This rearrangement joins TRBV27 to TRBJ1-5; tentatively, D is TRBD1 (5 bases). Germline CDR1 and CDR2: MNHEY and SMNVEV (reference sequence). The CDR3 extends over 15 amino acids. V gave up 4 bases and J gave up 8 bases, with 18 bases separating them.

The rearrangement joins TRBV9 to TRBJ2-5; 10 positions agree with TRBD2. The CDR3 is 15 residues long. Trimming took 0 bases from V and 2 from J; bases not matched to a gene: 1. The V gene's germline CDR1 is SGDLS and CDR2 YYNGEE. The DNA of the CDR3 is TGTGCCAGCAGCGTAGGGACTAGCGGTCAAGAGACCCAGTACTTC. The encoded protein is CASSVGTSGQETQYF.

The V gene is TRBV30, the J gene TRBJ2-1; 13 bases map to TRBD2. Per the germline V gene, CDR1 is GTSNPN and CDR2 is SVGIG (reference sequence). Losses at the gene ends were 4 bases for V and 7 bases for J; bases not matched to a gene: 7. The CDR3 sequence is 15 residues long. CDR3 DNA: TGTGCCTGGACCAGGACTAGCGGGAGTCAGAATGAGCAGTTCTTC. It translates to CAWTRTSGSQNEQFF.

This clone was recorded once. The rearrangement joins TRBV7-3 to TRBJ2-1, with 10 bases matching TRBD2. With V trimmed by 4 bases and J by 5 bases, 5 bases remained unmatched. The CDR3 has 15 amino acids. CDR1 is SGHTA and CDR2 is FQGTGA in the germline V gene. CDR3 bases: TGTGCCAGCAGCTCTAGCGGGAGTAAAAACAATGAGCAGTTCTTC. Translating gives CASSSSGSKNNEQFF.

This chain links TRBV15 with TRBJ2-3, with TRBD2 matching over 8 bases. This CDR3 is built from 17 residues. Germline CDR1 reads LNHNV; CDR2 reads YYDKDF (reference sequence). V was clipped by 0 bases and J by 4 bases; unmatched bases: 9. Here the CDR3 DNA reads TGTGCCACCAGCAGAGATCGCAAGCGGGAGACAGCAGATACGCAGTATTTT. Translated: CATSRDRKRETADTQYF.

The chain carries TRBV29-1 and TRBJ2-5; perhaps TRBD1 as D (6 bases). Germline V gene sequence: CDR1 SQVTM, CDR2 ANQGSEA. Trimming took off 2 bases at V and 4 bases at J, with 11 bases between the two ends. CDR3 size: 13 residues. Here the CDR3 DNA reads TGCAGCGTTGAAAGGGACACGCGAGAGACCCAGTACTTC. It translates to CSVERDTRETQYF.